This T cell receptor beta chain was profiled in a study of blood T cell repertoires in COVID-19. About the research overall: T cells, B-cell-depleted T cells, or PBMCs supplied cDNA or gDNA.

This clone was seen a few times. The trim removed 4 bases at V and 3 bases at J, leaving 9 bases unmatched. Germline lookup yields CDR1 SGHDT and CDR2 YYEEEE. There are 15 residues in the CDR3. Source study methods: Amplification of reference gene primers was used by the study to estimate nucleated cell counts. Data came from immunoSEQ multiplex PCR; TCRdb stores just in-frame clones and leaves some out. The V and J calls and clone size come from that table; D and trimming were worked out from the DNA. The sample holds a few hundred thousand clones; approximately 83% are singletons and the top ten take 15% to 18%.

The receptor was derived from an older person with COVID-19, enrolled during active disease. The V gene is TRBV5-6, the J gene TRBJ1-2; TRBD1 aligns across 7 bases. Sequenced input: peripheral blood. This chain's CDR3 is CASSLRQQGHYGYTF. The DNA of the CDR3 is TGTGCCAGCAGCCTTAGACAACAGGGGCACTATGGCTACACCTTC.